The clone carrying this T cell receptor beta chain was counted a single time. Once extracted for a subset, genomic DNA was divided evenly among several immunoSEQ plates. The assay was immunoSEQ multiplex PCR, and TCRdb's table has in-frame clones only and misses some. The sample shows some 350,000 clones, about 74% of them seen only once. These data come from a study of shared clonotypes between healthy human individuals. Overall study context: Each donor's CD8 memory used one plate, CD8 naive two, each CD4 subset three.

Per the germline V gene, CDR1 is ENHRY and CDR2 is SYGVKD. The CDR3 has 14 amino acids. Trimming removed 4 bases from V and 4 bases from J, with 13 bases in between. The source is a man under 40 in good health. The sequencing input was memory CD4+ T cells sorted from blood. Subset of the sample: CD45RA-negative fraction. The chain links TRBV10-3 to TRBJ1-2, with D tentatively TRBD1 (5 bases). The CDR3 bases are TGTGCCATCAGTGGGGGCGCAGGGCGCTATGGCTACACCTTC. It translates to CAISGGAGRYGYTF.